A single T cell receptor beta chain is shown here with its context. The antigen is unknown. This PCR relied on a set of 60 Vbeta primers and 13 Jbeta primers. The method was immunoSEQ multiplex PCR; TCRdb's version includes in-frame clones alone and lacks a portion of them. The sample lists a few hundred thousand clones; approximately 79% were seen once. This sample is part of a study of cytomegalovirus exposure and HLA in healthy donors. Whole-study findings and limits: One cluster of highly shared sequence variants probably arose as a sequencing artifact. Follow-up analysis found HLA locus-dependent TCR association rates, highest for DRB1 and lowest for HLA-C. When analyzed later, a missense DCLRE1C variant was found to be linked to TCR beta V- and J-gene trimming. Associated with HLA alleles at 0.05 false discovery rate in a later analysis were some 18,000 TCR beta sequences.

J gave up 3 bases and V 3 bases, and 6 bases lay outside the gene matches. This CDR3 spans 15 amino acids. CDR1 and CDR2 from the germline V gene are LNHDA and SQIVND (reference sequence). This TCR was sampled from a girl aged 2 to 10 in good health and CMV-seronegative. The sequenced material came from PBMCs. This chain connects TRBV19 to TRBJ2-3, with 7 bases lining up with TRBD2. The CDR3 nucleotides are TGTGCCAGTAGTATCGATAGACTAGCAACAGATACGCAGTATTTT. It encodes CASSIDRLATDTQYF. Combining the CDR3 with reference TRBV19 and TRBJ2-3 gives the whole variable domain DGGITQSPKYLFRKEGQNVTLSCEQNLNHDAMYWYRQDPGQGLRLIYYSQIVNDFQKGDIAEGYSVSREKKESFPLTVTSAQKNPTAFYLCASSIDRLATDTQYFGPGTRLTVL.